This is a list of T cell receptor beta chains from one sample in a study of CD8 T cells in Susac syndrome. TCRdb reprocessed the immunoSEQ multiplex PCR reads via MiXCR and lists one record per CDR3 protein. Seen here are roughly 130,000 distinct CDR3 sequences, over 90% observed once, and the top ten hold 0.12%. Sequenced sample: CD4+ T cells from PBMCs. These receptors were obtained from a human donor in good health. The CDR3 runs from the conserved cysteine through the conserved F or W. Fields, in order: V gene, J gene, D gene, clone size, CDR3 protein, CDR3 DNA. The D gene is left open where the match is weak. The size of a clone is reported for some rows only, either as once, few or many, or as a class for expanded clones.

V: TRBV23-1
J: TRBJ1-2
D: -
size: -
CDR3: CASSRPPGYTF
DNA: TGCGCCAGCAGTCGGCCCCCTGGCTACACCTTC

V: TRBV5-4
J: TRBJ2-3
D: TRBD2
size: -
CDR3: CASSFAGKRDTDTQYF
DNA: TGTGCCAGCAGCTTCGCAGGGAAGCGGGACACAGATACGCAGTATTTT

V: TRBV20-1
J: TRBJ2-7
D: TRBD2
size: -
CDR3: CSASPGSGSYEQYF
DNA: TGCAGTGCTAGCCCGGGGAGCGGGAGTTACGAGCAGTACTTC

V: TRBV29-1
J: TRBJ2-1
D: TRBD2
size: -
CDR3: CSHGTSGYNEQFF
DNA: TGCAGCCACGGGACTAGCGGTTACAATGAGCAGTTCTTC

V: TRBV28
J: TRBJ2-2
D: -
size: -
CDR3: CASRPASRGELFF
DNA: TGTGCCAGCAGACCCGCCTCCAGGGGGGAGCTGTTTTTT

V: TRBV20-1
J: TRBJ1-1
D: -
size: -
CDR3: CSARDTGGRTEAFF
DNA: TGCAGTGCTAGAGATACCGGTGGAAGGACTGAAGCTTTCTTT

V: TRBV18
J: TRBJ1-4
D: -
size: -
CDR3: CASSSSLGDQEKLFF
DNA: TGTGCCAGCTCATCTAGCCTCGGGGATCAAGAAAAACTGTTTTTT

V: TRBV18
J: TRBJ2-3
D: -
size: -
CDR3: CASSPVAASTDTQYF
DNA: TGTGCCAGCTCACCAGTAGCGGCTAGCACAGATACGCAGTATTTT

V: TRBV9
J: TRBJ2-3
D: TRBD2
size: -
CDR3: CASSVELASFSTDTQYF
DNA: TGTGCCAGCAGCGTAGAACTAGCGTCGTTTTCCACAGATACGCAGTATTTT

V: TRBV24-1
J: TRBJ2-1
D: -
size: -
CDR3: CATSDLNRYNEQFF
DNA: TGTGCCACCAGTGATTTGAACAGGTACAATGAGCAGTTCTTC

V: TRBV19
J: TRBJ1-5
D: -
size: once
CDR3: CATSGQIYSNQPQHF
DNA: TGTGCCACCTCCGGACAGATTTATAGCAATCAGCCCCAGCATTTT

V: TRBV18
J: TRBJ2-6
D: -
size: -
CDR3: CASSPERVLTF
DNA: TGTGCCAGCTCACCAGAACGCGTCCTGACTTTC

V: TRBV27
J: TRBJ1-2
D: TRBD1
size: -
CDR3: CASSRSQGEGYTF
DNA: TGTGCCAGCAGTAGGAGTCAGGGGGAAGGCTACACCTTC

V: TRBV6-2/TRBV6-3
J: TRBJ2-3
D: -
size: few
CDR3: CASSAGTGTDTQYF
DNA: TGTGCCAGCAGCGCCGGGACGGGAACAGATACGCAGTATTTT

V: TRBV27
J: TRBJ2-7
D: -
size: -
CDR3: CASSYRAFFYEQYF
DNA: TGTGCCAGCAGTTACAGGGCCTTTTTCTACGAGCAGTACTTC

V: TRBV27
J: TRBJ2-2
D: -
size: -
CDR3: CASRDYGTLNTGELFF
DNA: TGTGCCAGCAGGGATTACGGGACTCTTAACACCGGGGAGCTGTTTTTT

V: TRBV6-6
J: TRBJ1-1
D: -
size: -
CDR3: CASSYEGVSTEAFF
DNA: TGTGCCAGCAGTTACGAGGGGGTCAGCACTGAAGCTTTCTTT

V: TRBV2
J: TRBJ2-1
D: TRBD2
size: -
CDR3: CASSERLAGLGEQFF
DNA: TGTGCCAGCAGTGAAAGACTAGCGGGACTCGGTGAGCAGTTCTTC

V: TRBV29-1
J: TRBJ1-2
D: -
size: -
CDR3: CSVSDGVYGYTF
DNA: TGCAGCGTTTCGGACGGGGTCTATGGCTACACCTTC

V: TRBV19
J: TRBJ1-5
D: -
size: -
CDR3: CASSIPDTIYQPQHF
DNA: TGTGCCAGTAGTATCCCTGACACAATATATCAGCCCCAGCATTTT

V: TRBV20-1
J: TRBJ1-3
D: -
size: -
CDR3: CSASDGFSGNTIYF
DNA: TGCAGTGCTTCGGACGGCTTCTCTGGAAACACCATATATTTT

V: TRBV2
J: TRBJ2-5
D: -
size: -
CDR3: CASSERTDGETQYF
DNA: TGTGCCAGCAGTGAACGGACAGACGGAGAGACCCAGTACTTC

V: TRBV11-3
J: TRBJ2-4
D: TRBD1
size: -
CDR3: CASSPGTENIQYF
DNA: TGTGCCAGCAGCCCCGGGACAGAAAACATTCAGTACTTC

V: TRBV7-2
J: TRBJ1-2
D: TRBD1
size: -
CDR3: CASSSRDSYGYTF
DNA: TGTGCCAGCAGCTCCCGGGACAGCTATGGCTACACCTTC

V: TRBV5-1
J: TRBJ2-1
D: TRBD1
size: -
CDR3: CASSRTGSSYNEQFF
DNA: TGCGCCAGCAGCCGGACAGGGAGCTCCTACAATGAGCAGTTCTTC

V: TRBV7-2
J: TRBJ1-1
D: TRBD1
size: -
CDR3: CASSPGTGRGAFF
DNA: TGTGCCAGCAGCCCGGGGACAGGGAGAGGAGCTTTCTTT

V: TRBV7-2
J: TRBJ2-3
D: TRBD2
size: -
CDR3: CASSQEAGTRGTQYF
DNA: TGTGCCAGCAGCCAAGAAGCGGGAACACGGGGTACGCAGTATTTT